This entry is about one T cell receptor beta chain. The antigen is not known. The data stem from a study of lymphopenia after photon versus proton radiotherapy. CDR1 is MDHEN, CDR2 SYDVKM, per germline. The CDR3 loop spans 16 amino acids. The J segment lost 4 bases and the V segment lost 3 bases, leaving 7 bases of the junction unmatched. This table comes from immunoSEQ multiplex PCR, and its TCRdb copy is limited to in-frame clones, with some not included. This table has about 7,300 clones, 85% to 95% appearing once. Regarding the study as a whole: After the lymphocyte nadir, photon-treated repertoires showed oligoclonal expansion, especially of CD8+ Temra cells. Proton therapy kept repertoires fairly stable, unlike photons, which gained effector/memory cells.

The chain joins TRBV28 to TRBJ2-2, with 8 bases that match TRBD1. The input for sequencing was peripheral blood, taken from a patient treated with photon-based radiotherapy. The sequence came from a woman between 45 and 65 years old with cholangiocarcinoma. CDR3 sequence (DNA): TGTGCCAGCAGTTTGAAACCAGGGGGCCGCACCGGGGAGCTGTTTTTT. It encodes CASSLKPGGRTGELFF.